This TCR beta chain was sequenced during a study of T cells in Graves' hyperthyroidism and ophthalmopathy. This clonotype was counted a few times. Its antigen is still unknown. This CDR3 contains 18 residues. With 6 bases clipped from V and 0 bases from J, the junction kept 14 bases outside the gene matches. Germline V gives CDR1 MDHEN, CDR2 SYDVKM. Study results and limitations: Most thyroid clonotypes expanded above 0.001 appeared in blood too. Using 13 V-J features, a model discriminated ophthalmopathy from stable hyperthyroidism.

The investigators amplified TCR beta CDR3 regions from RNA transcripts. TCR CDR3 underwent first-round RT-PCR with the HTBI primer set. TCRdb re-analysed the multiplex PCR reads in MiXCR, keeping a single row per CDR3 protein. The sample has about 330,000 distinct CDR3 sequences, roughly an eighth seen once. Uncontrolled infection, other autoimmune disease, pregnancy or lactation excluded patients. The source of this sequence is a middle-aged woman with Graves' ophthalmopathy. The chain uses TRBV28 and TRBJ1-2; TRBD1 aligns across 9 bases. Sample: blood. CDR3 region: CASRKTGTGFPTNYGYTF. The CDR3 coding sequence is TGTGCCAGCAGAAAGACCGGGACAGGGTTCCCCACTAACTATGGCTACACCTTC.